The subject of this entry is one TCR delta chain. This clone is described as medium-sized (0.01 to 0.1%). The clone's antigen remains unknown. No base qualities exist here, and no much larger clone lies one base off it. To prepare the library, multiplex PCR was applied. Genomic DNA was amplified with a 32-plex assay using primers for all 8 TRDV and 4 TRDJ genes covering the CDR3. During roughly 3 cycles of barcoding PCR, a 12-nucleotide UMI was attached, and a second PCR using Illumina adapter primers followed. Libraries were purified with AMPure XP beads and quality-checked on a Fragment Analyzer with the HS NGS Fragment kit. Sequencing was run on an Illumina MiniSeq mid-output kit with 20% PhiX and 150 cycles of paired-end reads. Turning to the authors' computational methods: MIGEC version 1.2.9 was used to process the reads, grouping reads by UMI and building error-corrected consensus sequences. Modified VDJtools version 1.2.1 scripts and the tcR R package were used for post-processing. For TCRdb, the public reads were processed anew by CATT, and duplicate DNA sequences were folded into one row. These V and J calls are TCRdb output, not the study's own analysis. The sample data list thousands of delta-chain clones, and around 19% of these were observed just once. The ten largest clonotypes hold approximately 30% of the sample.

The CDR3, from cysteine to phenylalanine, totals 19 residues. Only the CDR3 DNA stays, 57 bases, in frame from base 1. CDR1 and CDR2 (GEAIGNYY, EKD) derive from the germline V gene. V is reduced by 3 bases and J by 3 bases, leaving a spacing of 28 bases between them. The data are from a study of DNA immune sequencing with unique molecular identifiers (dated by TCRdb to the early 2020s). In terms of the full investigation: Immunomagnetic cell separation was used to enrich gammadelta T cells from buffy coats, and the genomic DNA of the enriched gammadelta T cells was sequenced. An ultrasensitive DNA-based TRD repertoire sequencing method using PCR-introduced unique molecular identifiers was developed and validated in the study. Fluorescence-activated cell sorting was used to enrich gammadelta T cells from the PBMC of 9 to 11 healthy people. All donors were healthy people, and ten of the donors were profiled using sorted gammadelta T cells from peripheral blood. To compare enriched and non-enriched samples, approximately 90 ng of enriched gammadelta T-cell DNA and roughly 950 ng of non-enriched PBMC DNA were sequenced. The method was checked using synthetic reference molecules and blood samples from healthy people. Broad study findings and their caveats: The primer-based approach is unable to detect novel TRD sequences that the primers do not target. TRD repertoire diversity varied between healthy donors, with several donors highly oligoclonal where top 5 clonotypes exceeded half of productive molecules. TRDV2 paired with TRDJ1 was the most common TRD rearrangement among clonotypes in healthy donors.

This chain joins TRDV2 to TRDJ1; a tentative D call is TRDD3 (5 bases match). The sample taken for sequencing was gamma-delta T cells from PBMCs. The source of this sequence is a human donor in good health. The DNA sequence reads TGTGCCTGTGACCATATCCCAAACGAGGGGACAAGAGAGCCCGATAAACTCATCTTT. This sequence encodes CACDHIPNEGTREPDKLIF.